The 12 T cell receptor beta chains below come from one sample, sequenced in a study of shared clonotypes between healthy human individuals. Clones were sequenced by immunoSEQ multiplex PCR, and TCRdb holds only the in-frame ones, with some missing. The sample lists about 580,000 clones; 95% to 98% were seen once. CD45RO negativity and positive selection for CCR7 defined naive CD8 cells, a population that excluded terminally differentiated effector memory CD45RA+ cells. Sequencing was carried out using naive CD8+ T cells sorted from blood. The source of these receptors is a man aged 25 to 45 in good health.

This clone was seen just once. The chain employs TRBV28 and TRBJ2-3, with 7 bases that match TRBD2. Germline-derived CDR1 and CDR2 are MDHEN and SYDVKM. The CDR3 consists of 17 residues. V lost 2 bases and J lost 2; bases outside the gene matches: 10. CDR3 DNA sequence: TGTGCCAGCAGTTTACCTCAGCGGGGCGGGATCACAGATACGCAGTATTTT. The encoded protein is CASSLPQRGGITDTQYF.

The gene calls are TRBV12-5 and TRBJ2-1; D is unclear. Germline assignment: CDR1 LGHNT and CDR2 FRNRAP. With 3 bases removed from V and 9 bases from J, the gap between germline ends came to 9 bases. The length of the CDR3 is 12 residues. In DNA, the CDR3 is TGTGCTAGTGGTTTTAGGGTGGGTGAGCAGTTCTTC. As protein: CASGFRVGEQFF.

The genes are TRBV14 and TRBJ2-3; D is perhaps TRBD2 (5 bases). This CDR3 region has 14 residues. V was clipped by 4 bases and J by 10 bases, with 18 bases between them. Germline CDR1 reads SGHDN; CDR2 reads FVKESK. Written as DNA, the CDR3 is TGTGCCAGCAGCCTGAACCTTAGGGCCGGGGCGCAGTATTTT. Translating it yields CASSLNLRAGAQYF.

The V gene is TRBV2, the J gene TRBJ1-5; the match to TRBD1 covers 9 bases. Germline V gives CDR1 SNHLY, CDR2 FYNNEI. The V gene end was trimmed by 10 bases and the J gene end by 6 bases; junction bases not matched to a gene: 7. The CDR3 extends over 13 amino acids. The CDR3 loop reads CATKDRGGQPQHF. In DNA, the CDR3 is TGTGCCACCAAGGACAGGGGCGGTCAGCCCCAGCATTTT.

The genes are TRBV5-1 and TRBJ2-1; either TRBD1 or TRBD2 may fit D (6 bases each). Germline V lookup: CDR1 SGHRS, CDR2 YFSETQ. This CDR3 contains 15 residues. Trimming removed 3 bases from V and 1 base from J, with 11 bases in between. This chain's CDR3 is CASSWGAGSYNEQFF. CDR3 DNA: TGCGCCAGCAGCTGGGGGGCGGGTTCCTACAATGAGCAGTTCTTC.

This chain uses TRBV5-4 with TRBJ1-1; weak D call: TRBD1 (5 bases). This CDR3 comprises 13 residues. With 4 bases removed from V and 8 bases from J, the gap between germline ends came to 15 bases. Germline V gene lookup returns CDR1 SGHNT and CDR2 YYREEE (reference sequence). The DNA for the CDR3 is TGTGCCAGCAGCCCGGTAGGACATCTAGAAGCTTTCTTT. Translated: CASSPVGHLEAFF.

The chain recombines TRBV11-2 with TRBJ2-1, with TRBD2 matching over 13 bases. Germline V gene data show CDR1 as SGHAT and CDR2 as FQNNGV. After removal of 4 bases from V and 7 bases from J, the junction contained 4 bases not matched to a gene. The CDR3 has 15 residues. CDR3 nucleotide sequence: TGTGCCAGCAGCTCTCGGACTAGCGGGAGAAATGAGCAGTTCTTC. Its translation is CASSSRTSGRNEQFF.

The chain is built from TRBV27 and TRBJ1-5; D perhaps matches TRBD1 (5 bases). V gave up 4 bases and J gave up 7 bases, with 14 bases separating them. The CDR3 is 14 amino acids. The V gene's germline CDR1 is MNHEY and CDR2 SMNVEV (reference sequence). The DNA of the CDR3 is TGTGCCAGCAGTTCCCGGCAGGGCCCACAGCCCCAGCATTTT. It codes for CASSSRQGPQPQHF.

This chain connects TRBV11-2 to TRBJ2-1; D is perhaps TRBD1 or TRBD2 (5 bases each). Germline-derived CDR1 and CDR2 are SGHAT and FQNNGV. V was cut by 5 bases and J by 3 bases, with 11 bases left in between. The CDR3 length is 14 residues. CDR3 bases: TGTGCCAGCAGCCCCTATGGGGGCTACAATGAGCAGTTCTTC. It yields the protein CASSPYGGYNEQFF.

Here the CDR3 reads CASSFTRGPQYF. The CDR3 DNA sequence: TGCGCCAGCAGCTTTACCCGAGGCCCGCAGTATTTT. This chain connects TRBV5-1 to TRBJ2-3; D is ambiguous. V was cut by 2 bases and J by 10 bases, with 11 bases left in between. This CDR3 region has 12 residues. CDR1 is SGHRS and CDR2 is YFSETQ in the germline V gene.

The chain's CDR3 is CASGEGGLRINEQFF. DNA of the CDR3: TGTGCCAGCGGGGAGGGGGGACTCCGAATCAATGAGCAGTTCTTC. The chain uses TRBV2 and TRBJ2-1, with TRBD2 as a possible D gene (7 bases). The CDR3 loop spans 15 amino acids. The germline V and J ends were trimmed by 8 bases and 6 bases, with 20 bases remaining between them. Germline lookup yields CDR1 SNHLY and CDR2 FYNNEI.

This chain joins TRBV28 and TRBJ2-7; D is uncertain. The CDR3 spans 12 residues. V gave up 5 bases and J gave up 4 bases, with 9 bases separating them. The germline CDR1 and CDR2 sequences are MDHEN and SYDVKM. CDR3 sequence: CASSTDTYEQYF. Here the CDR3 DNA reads TGTGCCAGCAGTACTGACACATACGAGCAGTACTTC.